This TCR beta chain was recovered during a study of blood T cell repertoires in COVID-19. About the research overall: The study drew acute and convalescent COVID-19 samples from the United States, Italy and Spain.

Clones were read by immunoSEQ multiplex PCR, and TCRdb kept only the in-frame ones, dropping some. The sample has 10,000 to 15,000 clones; about 78% are singletons. Germline loops: CDR1 SGHTA, CDR2 FQGTGA. The CDR3 contains 16 residues. V was trimmed by 5 bases and J by 0 bases, leaving 11 bases between them. This clonotype originated in a human donor in a cohort sampled during active COVID-19. Sequencing was done on a sample of peripheral blood. The V gene is TRBV7-3, the J gene TRBJ2-6; D is unresolved. The CDR3 here is CASSPRHLSGANVLTF. The CDR3 DNA reads as TGTGCCAGCAGCCCGAGACATCTCTCTGGGGCCAACGTCCTGACTTTC.